This record looks at one T cell receptor beta chain sequence and its context. Antigen specificity is unknown. The data are from a study of post-analysis software for immune sequencing data. Study at large: The disease courses covered relapsing-remitting, secondary progressive and progressive-relapsing multiple sclerosis. Findings and limits, study-wide: Roughly 5 TRBV segments, TRBV5-6, TRBV5-1 and TRBV20-1 among them, were found more frequent in patients than controls.

Germline CDR1 MNHEY, CDR2 SVGAGI. The CDR3 is made up of 15 amino acids. Unique molecular identifiers had been added to the TCR beta cDNA libraries. Each CDR3 protein gets one entry after TCRdb re-called the PCR reads with MiXCR. The sample includes some 160,000 distinct CDR3 sequences, about 34% seen only once; the top ten take approximately 30%. V is TRBV6-5 and J is TRBJ2-5; 8 bases match TRBD1. Near its end, the DNA agrees better with TRBJ2-7, so the J call may be wrong. This receptor was taken from a girl between 10 and 17 years old with multiple sclerosis. The sequences come from blood, collected after autologous hematopoietic stem cell transplantation. The CDR3 sequence: CASRKQQGGLSEQYF. CDR3 nucleotide sequence: TGTGCCAGCAGAAAACAACAGGGGGGACTGAGCGAGCAGTACTTC.